The 18 T cell receptor beta chains below were found in one sample sequenced in a study of T cell repertoires in cytomegalovirus infection. Using its own MiXCR run on the reads, TCRdb lists one record per CDR3 protein. The sample holds more than 85,000 distinct CDR3 sequences, around 29% seen once. Their cognate antigens are unknown. Sequenced here: CD8+ T cells from cultured PBMCs, sampled from culture after CMV antigen stimulation. Receptors originate from a human donor in good health (CMV status not recorded). Some clones in this sample may be carry-over from other donors' samples.

The V and J genes are TRBV7-9 and TRBJ1-2; tentatively, D is TRBD1 (5 bases). This CDR3 has 13 amino acids. Germline V CDR1 and CDR2: SEHNR, FQNEAQ (reference sequence). V lost 1 base to trimming and J lost 8 bases, with 11 bases between them. CDR3 in amino acids: CASSLVQGPGYTF. CDR3 sequence (DNA): TGTGCCAGCAGCTTAGTCCAGGGACCGGGCTACACCTTC.

This chain links TRBV6-1 with TRBJ1-3; D gene unclear. Between the trimmed V and J ends, which lost 4 bases and 1 base, there was a span of 14 bases. The length of the CDR3 is 16 residues. Per germline, CDR1 MNHNS and CDR2 SASEGT. In DNA form, the CDR3 reads TGTGCCAGCAGTGTTCTCTGTTCCTTATCTGGAAACACCATATATTTT. Encoded protein: CASSVLCSLSGNTIYF.

The CDR3 DNA reads TGTGCCAGCAGTTTATCAGGAAACTATGGCTACACCTTC. Translation gives CASSLSGNYGYTF. The chain recombines TRBV27 with TRBJ1-2; D is uncertain. This CDR3 spans 13 amino acids. Per the germline V gene, CDR1 is MNHEY and CDR2 is SMNVEV (reference sequence). V was trimmed by 0 bases and J by 2 bases, leaving 4 bases between them.

Many counts were recorded for this clonotype. This chain uses TRBV12-3 or TRBV12-4 with TRBJ2-5; tentative D call: TRBD2 (6 bases). This CDR3 has 14 amino acids. Deletions cut 4 bases from V and 1 base from J, with 10 bases between. The CDR3 loop is CASSSQRAQETQYF. The CDR3 DNA sequence: TGTGCCAGCAGTTCCCAGCGGGCCCAAGAGACCCAGTACTTC.

At least ten counts were recorded for this clonotype. The chain recombines TRBV12-5 with TRBJ2-7, with a possible D match to TRBD2 (5 bases). Deletions cut 3 bases from V and 3 bases from J, with 9 bases between. The CDR3 contains 13 residues. Germline CDR1 and CDR2: LGHNT and FRNRAP. The CDR3 DNA follows: TGTGCTAGTGGTTTTTCAGGACTCTACGAGCAGTACTTC. Protein: CASGFSGLYEQYF.

In this sample, this clonotype turned up a few times. The CDR3: CASGWNSDSPLHF. CDR3 nucleotide sequence: TGTGCCAGCGGGTGGAACAGCGATTCACCCCTCCACTTT. The genes are TRBV28 and TRBJ1-6, with D hard to call. V was shortened by 8 bases and J by 8 bases, with 13 bases between the two germline ends. The CDR3 loop spans 13 amino acids. The germline V gene encodes CDR1 MDHEN and CDR2 SYDVKM.

V gene TRBV20-1 combines with J gene TRBJ2-2; 10 bases align to TRBD2. The CDR3 runs to 15 residues. Losses at the gene ends were 1 base for V and 6 bases for J; bases not matched to a gene: 5. Germline assignment: CDR1 DFQATT and CDR2 SNEGSKA (reference sequence). The CDR3 DNA reads TGCAGTGCTAGAGTGGGGACTAGCGTGTCCGGGGAGCTGTTTTTT. Amino acid sequence: CSARVGTSVSGELFF.

CDR3 in DNA: TGTGCCAGCAGCCAAGGCGCCGGGACAGGGGACAATGAGCAGTTCTTC. Translated, it gives CASSQGAGTGDNEQFF. The rearrangement links TRBV3-1 to TRBJ2-1; 10 positions match TRBD1. V lost 1 base and J lost 5; bases outside the gene matches: 5. This CDR3 is built from 16 residues. CDR1 and CDR2 from the germline V gene are LGHDT and YNNKEL (reference sequence).

This clonotype was observed a few times. The chain links TRBV6-5 to TRBJ1-1; a weak D match, TRBD1 (5 bases). The CDR3 totals 13 residues. Germline V gene data show CDR1 as MNHEY and CDR2 as SVGAGI. Deletions cut 2 bases from V and 8 bases from J, with 12 bases between. CDR3 protein: CASSYGVGAEAFF. The CDR3 DNA reads TGTGCCAGCAGTTACGGCGTAGGGGCAGAAGCTTTCTTT.

This clonotype has a handful of counts. This chain connects TRBV19 to TRBJ1-5; TRBD1 is a possible D gene (6 bases). The ends were cut back, 9 bases at V and 5 bases at J, with 14 bases in the middle. This CDR3 contains 13 residues. The germline gives CDR1 LNHDA, CDR2 SQIVND (reference sequence). Written as DNA, the CDR3 is TGTGCCAGCGAGGGGGGATATTATCAGCCCCAGCATTTT. Residues: CASEGGYYQPQHF.

V gene TRBV7-8 combines with J gene TRBJ1-4; 8 positions agree with TRBD1. CDR3 length: 13 residues. V was clipped by 8 bases and J by 4 bases; unmatched bases: 3. The germline V gene encodes CDR1 SGHVS and CDR2 FQNEAQ. The CDR3 DNA follows: TGTGCCAGCCAGGGGGCCGGTAATGAAAAACTGTTTTTT. This gives the protein CASQGAGNEKLFF.

As regards this clonotype: This may arise from a read error, as a much more abundant clone is one base away. It is likely a read error, because the conserved phenylalanine at the end of the CDR3 is missing. The chain joins TRBV29-1 to TRBJ2-7; TRBD1 is a possible D gene (6 bases). Germline V gene sequence: CDR1 SQVTM, CDR2 ANQGSEA. Trimming removed 0 bases at V and 6 bases at J, with 12 bases between. This CDR3 has 13 residues. The CDR3 DNA follows: TGCAGCGTTGAAGATCCCCGGACAGCCGAGCAGTACTAC. Its protein is CSVEDPRTAEQYY.

The gene calls are TRBV10-3 and TRBJ1-2, with 9 bases matching TRBD1. Germline assignment: CDR1 ENHRY and CDR2 SYGVKD. The CDR3 has 14 residues. Unmatched junction bases numbered 3, after V lost 0 bases and J lost 7 bases. The CDR3 is CAISESGTGTGYTF. The CDR3 DNA reads TGTGCCATCAGTGAGTCCGGGACAGGGACTGGCTACACCTTC.

The chain combines TRBV11-2 with TRBJ2-1; TRBD1 might be the D (5 bases). The CDR3 extends over 15 amino acids. Trimming cost V 1 base and J 2 bases, with 9 bases left between them. Germline V CDR1 and CDR2: SGHAT, FQNNGV. The chain's CDR3 is CASSLGRGTYNEQFF. The CDR3 DNA is TGTGCCAGCAGCTTAGGTAGGGGTACCTACAATGAGCAGTTCTTC.

This clonotype was seen a handful of times. The CDR3 sequence is CASSDRGQSPVVTQYF. The DNA for the CDR3 is TGTGCCAGCAGTGATCGGGGCCAGAGCCCCGTCGTGACCCAGTACTTC. The chain employs TRBV2 and TRBJ2-5; D is perhaps TRBD1 or TRBD2 (5 bases each). Germline assignment: CDR1 SNHLY and CDR2 FYNNEI. Trimming stripped 3 bases from V and 7 bases from J, with 21 bases between. The CDR3 runs 16 residues.

This clonotype has at least ten counts. The chain combines TRBV3-1 with TRBJ2-1; the D is unclear. This CDR3 is built from 12 residues. V dropped 0 bases and J dropped 15 bases, with 12 bases sitting between them. Germline V CDR1 and CDR2: LGHDT, YNNKEL (reference sequence). The CDR3 bases are TGTGCCAGCAGCCAAGATGAGCGCGTCTTGTTCTTC. Its protein product is CASSQDERVLFF.

In its sample, this clonotype was seen a few times. J is TRBJ2-5 and V is TRBV20-1, with 8 bases matching TRBD2. CDR1 and CDR2 (germline): DFQATT, SNEGSKA (reference sequence). This CDR3 has 14 residues. V lost 3 bases to trimming and J lost 5 bases; unmatched junction nucleotides: 8. The CDR3 DNA sequence: TGCAGTGCTAGCCGGGGGGGAACTGGGGAGACCCAGTACTTC. This codes for CSASRGGTGETQYF.

This rearrangement joins TRBV29-1 to TRBJ1-1; D ambiguous. CDR3 size: 11 residues. Germline V lookup: CDR1 SQVTM, CDR2 ANQGSEA. V was pared by 3 bases and J by 0 bases, with 2 bases between. This CDR3 reads CSVELNTEAFF. CDR3 in DNA: TGCAGCGTTGAGTTGAACACTGAAGCTTTCTTT.